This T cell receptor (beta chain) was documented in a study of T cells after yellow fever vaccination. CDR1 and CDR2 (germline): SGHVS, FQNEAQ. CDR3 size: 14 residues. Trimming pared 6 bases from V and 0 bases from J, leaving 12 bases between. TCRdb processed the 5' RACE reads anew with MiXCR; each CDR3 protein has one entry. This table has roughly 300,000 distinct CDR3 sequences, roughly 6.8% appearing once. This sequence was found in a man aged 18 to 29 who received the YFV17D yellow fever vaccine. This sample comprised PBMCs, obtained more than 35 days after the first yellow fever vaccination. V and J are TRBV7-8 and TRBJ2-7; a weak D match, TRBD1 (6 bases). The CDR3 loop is CASRPDRHSYEQYV. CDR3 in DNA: TGTGCCAGCAGGCCCGACAGGCACTCCTACGAGCAGTACGTC.